These 16 T cell receptor beta chains originate from one sample sequenced in a study of PD-L1 blockade in urothelial cancer. Data came from immunoSEQ multiplex PCR; TCRdb stores just in-frame clones and leaves some out. This table holds more than 40,000 clones, approximately 90% found once. The sequencing used PBMCs, collected around atezolizumab (anti-PD-L1) treatment. The receptors were sampled from a woman aged 55-69 years with urothelial cancer.

V usage is TRBV7-2 and J usage is TRBJ2-7; 12 bases match TRBD2. The J segment lost 3 bases and the V segment lost 1 base, leaving 10 bases of the junction unmatched. The CDR3 is made up of 18 amino acids. The germline CDR1 and CDR2 sequences are SGHTA and FQGNSA. CDR3 nucleotides: TGTGCCAGCAGCTTAGAGTCTAGCGGGAGGGCCCAAATCTACGAGCAGTACTTC. Protein: CASSLESSGRAQIYEQYF.

The chain links TRBV9 to TRBJ2-7; D is undetermined. CDR3 length: 15 residues. V shed 3 bases and J shed 0 bases, with 13 bases lying between them. The germline CDR1 and CDR2 sequences are SGDLS and YYNGEE. In DNA form, the CDR3 reads TGTGCCAGCAGCGCGAATAGTTTGAGCTCCTACGAGCAGTACTTC. Protein product: CASSANSLSSYEQYF.

The chain joins TRBV7-2 to TRBJ2-7, with 9 bases aligning to TRBD1. The CDR3 runs 14 residues. V dropped 6 bases and J dropped 1; count of bases not matched to a gene: 4. Germline V lookup: CDR1 SGHTA, CDR2 FQGNSA. For the CDR3, the DNA is TGTGCCAGCAGTCCCGGGACAGGGTCCTACGAGCAGTACTTC. Residues: CASSPGTGSYEQYF. The complete variable domain, with remaining parts taken from reference TRBV7-2 and TRBJ2-7, reads GAGVSQSPSNKVTEKGKDVELRCDPISGHTALYWYRQSLGQGLEFLIYFQGNSAPDKSGLPSDRFSAERTGGSVSTLTIQRTQQEDSAVYLCASSPGTGSYEQYFGPGTRLTVT.

The chain joins TRBV5-1 to TRBJ1-2; 7 bases map to TRBD1. CDR3 size: 15 residues. Germline-derived CDR1 and CDR2 are SGHRS and YFSETQ. The V segment lost 6 bases and the J segment 8 bases; nucleotides outside the gene matches: 16. The chain's CDR3 is CASTPQTGDAVGYTF. CDR3 DNA: TGCGCCAGCACCCCTCAAACAGGGGATGCTGTGGGCTACACCTTC.

The CDR3 loop reads CASSYYTRGETQYF. CDR3 nucleotides: TGTGCCAGCAGCTATTACACGAGAGGAGAGACCCAGTACTTC. This chain links TRBV5-4 with TRBJ2-5, with D unclear. This CDR3 is 14 amino acids long. V lost 3 bases and J lost 4, with 13 bases in between. Germline V gene sequence: CDR1 SGHNT, CDR2 YYREEE (reference sequence).

The rearrangement links TRBV10-2 to TRBJ1-4, with D unclear. CDR3 length equals 14 residues. V was clipped by 7 bases and J by 8 bases, with 17 bases between them. Germline V CDR1 and CDR2: WSHSY, SAAADI. As DNA, the CDR3 is TGCGCCAGCATGGACGCCCGGGGAGCGGAAAAACTGTTTTTT. Translated: CASMDARGAEKLFF.

V usage is TRBV19 and J usage is TRBJ1-4; D not resolved. The CDR3 length is 15 residues. The V gene lost 5 bases and the J gene lost 7 bases, with 17 bases spanning the gap. CDR1 is LNHDA, CDR2 SQIVND, per germline (reference sequence). CDR3 sequence reads: CASSEGKGGGEKLFF. As DNA, the CDR3 is TGTGCCAGTAGTGAAGGGAAGGGCGGAGGTGAAAAACTGTTTTTT. Full variable domain (remainder filled in from reference TRBV19 and TRBJ1-4): DGGITQSPKYLFRKEGQNVTLSCEQNLNHDAMYWYRQDPGQGLRLIYYSQIVNDFQKGDIAEGYSVSREKKESFPLTVTSAQKNPTAFYLCASSEGKGGGEKLFFGSGTQLSVL.

CDR3 bases: TGTGCCAGCACCCGGGGAAGGGGAGGCTTTGAAGCTTTCTTT. This gives the protein CASTRGRGGFEAFF. The gene calls are TRBV27 and TRBJ1-1, with a possible D match to TRBD1 (5 bases). The V end was cut by 7 bases, the J end by 7 bases, with 19 bases between. The CDR3 is 14 residues long. The germline gives CDR1 MNHEY, CDR2 SMNVEV (reference sequence).

This clone was observed a few times. The chain carries TRBV4-1 and TRBJ1-2; D possibly corresponds to TRBD1 (5 bases). V dropped 4 bases and J dropped 3 bases, with 15 bases sitting between them. Germline V lookup: CDR1 MGHRA, CDR2 YSYEKL. This CDR3 is built from 15 residues. The CDR3: CASSLESRGDYGYTF. Here the CDR3 DNA reads TGCGCCAGCAGCCTAGAGAGTAGGGGTGACTATGGCTACACCTTC.

CDR3 amino acids: CASSPPGGQSSTGELFF. CDR3 bases: TGTGCCAGCTCACCACCAGGGGGACAGTCTTCCACCGGGGAGCTGTTTTTT. This rearrangement joins TRBV18 to TRBJ2-2; 7 bases line up with TRBD1. Germline CDR1 reads KGHSH; CDR2 reads LQKENI. V gave up 0 bases and J gave up 4 bases; unmatched junction bases: 8. The CDR3 covers 17 residues.

Notes on this clone: A junction boundary mismatches the germline segment, possibly from a read error. The rearrangement links TRBV20-1 to TRBJ2-7, with D possibly matching TRBD2 (6 bases). Germline CDR1 is DFQATT and CDR2 is SNEGSKA (reference sequence). The CDR3 is 8 residues long. CDR3 DNA: TGCAGTGCTAGGGGGGGTACTTTC. Protein sequence: CSARGGTF.

V gene TRBV21-1 combines with J gene TRBJ1-6; the table's D gene call, TRBD1, was not cross checked with the DNA. TRBV21-1 is a pseudogene locus. This CDR3 contains 13 residues. The CDR3 DNA reads TGTGCCGGGCACGACAGGGGGCGGTCACCCCTCCACTTT. Translating gives CAGHDRGRSPLHF.

This clone was found once. The chain couples TRBV7-9 to TRBJ2-2; 7 bases agree with TRBD2. This CDR3 is 14 amino acids long. Germline assignment: CDR1 SEHNR and CDR2 FQNEAQ (reference sequence). With V trimmed by 5 bases and J by 7 bases, 7 bases remained unmatched. CDR3 residues: CASSAAGVDGELFF. CDR3 bases: TGTGCCAGCAGCGCCGCGGGGGTGGACGGGGAGCTGTTTTTT.

This chain joins TRBV10-3 and TRBJ2-5; TRBD2 matches 8 bases. Germline trimming cut 2 bases from V and 5 bases from J; bases unmatched to any gene: 13. This CDR3 is 17 amino acids long. The germline gives CDR1 ENHRY, CDR2 SYGVKD. The CDR3 is CAISEPDSRGAGETQYF. DNA of the CDR3: TGTGCCATCAGTGAGCCCGACTCGCGGGGGGCAGGGGAGACCCAGTACTTC.

This clone has a single count. The chain joins TRBV5-6 to TRBJ2-5, with no clear D. V was shortened by 0 bases and J by 5 bases, with 14 bases between the two germline ends. There are 15 residues in the CDR3. Germline CDR1 is SGHDT and CDR2 is YYEEEE. CDR3 DNA sequence: TGTGCCAGCAGCTTGGACCCCAGAGGTGAGGAGACCCAGTACTTC. It encodes CASSLDPRGEETQYF.

The chain is built from TRBV19 and TRBJ2-1; 9 bases match TRBD1. There are 15 residues in the CDR3. Per germline, CDR1 LNHDA and CDR2 SQIVND (reference sequence). The J segment lost 4 bases and the V segment lost 6 bases, leaving 7 bases of the junction unmatched. The CDR3 nucleotides read TGTGCCAGTAGCCCTATGGGACAGGGATACAATGAGCAGTTCTTC. Protein sequence: CASSPMGQGYNEQFF.